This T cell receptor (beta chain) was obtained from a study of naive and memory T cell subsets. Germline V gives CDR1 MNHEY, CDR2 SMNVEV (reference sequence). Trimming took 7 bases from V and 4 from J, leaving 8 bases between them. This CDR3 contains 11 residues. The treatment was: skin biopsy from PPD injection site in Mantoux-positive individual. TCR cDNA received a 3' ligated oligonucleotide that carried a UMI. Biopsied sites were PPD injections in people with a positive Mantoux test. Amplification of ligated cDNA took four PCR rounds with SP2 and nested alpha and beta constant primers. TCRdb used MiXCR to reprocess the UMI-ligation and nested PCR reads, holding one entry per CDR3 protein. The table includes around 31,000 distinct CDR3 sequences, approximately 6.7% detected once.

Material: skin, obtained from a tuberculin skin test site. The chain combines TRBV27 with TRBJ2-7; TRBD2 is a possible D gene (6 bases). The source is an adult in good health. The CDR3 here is CASMRGYEQYF. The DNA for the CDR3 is TGTGCCAGCATGCGGGGTTACGAGCAGTACTTC.